The T cell receptor beta chain described here comes from a study of human T cells and chemical hapten exposure. Whole-study findings and limits: With DPC sensitization, TCRs exceeding 1 in 1000 frequency showed no change. Expanded TCRs produced significantly more large CDR3 similarity clusters than controls did.

The CDR3 consists of 16 residues. Germline values: CDR1 SGHAT, CDR2 FQNNGV. V was shortened by 5 bases and J by 0 bases, with 11 bases between the two germline ends. Individual cDNA molecules had unique molecular identifiers attached to them by the library. In the source study's methods: Around 91,000 TCRs per sample was the median, with a range of roughly 23,224 to 750,000. TCRdb fed the RACE reads into MiXCR, producing one record per CDR3 protein. Clone size and V and J calls follow TCRdb, not the original study. The repertoire includes 11,000 to 15,000 distinct CDR3 sequences, about 15% of them detected once, and 7.2% sits in the top ten. In its sample, this clonotype ranks as medium-sized. Its antigen remains unidentified. Time point reported: patch test 1, 2 weeks after DPC sensitization. Noted treatment: therapeutic diphenylcyclopropenone sensitization with weekly scalp DPC.

The chain combines TRBV11-2 with TRBJ1-6; weak D call: TRBD1 (6 bases). The sequencing used whole blood, collected in connection with sensitization to the hapten diphenylcyclopropenone (DPC). This TCR was sampled from a woman aged 25 to 39 with alopecia areata. Some clones in this sample may be carry-over from other donors' samples. The CDR3 protein is CASSQTGSSYNSPLHF. The CDR3 DNA reads TGTGCCAGCAGCCAAACAGGGAGCTCCTATAATTCACCCCTCCACTTT.